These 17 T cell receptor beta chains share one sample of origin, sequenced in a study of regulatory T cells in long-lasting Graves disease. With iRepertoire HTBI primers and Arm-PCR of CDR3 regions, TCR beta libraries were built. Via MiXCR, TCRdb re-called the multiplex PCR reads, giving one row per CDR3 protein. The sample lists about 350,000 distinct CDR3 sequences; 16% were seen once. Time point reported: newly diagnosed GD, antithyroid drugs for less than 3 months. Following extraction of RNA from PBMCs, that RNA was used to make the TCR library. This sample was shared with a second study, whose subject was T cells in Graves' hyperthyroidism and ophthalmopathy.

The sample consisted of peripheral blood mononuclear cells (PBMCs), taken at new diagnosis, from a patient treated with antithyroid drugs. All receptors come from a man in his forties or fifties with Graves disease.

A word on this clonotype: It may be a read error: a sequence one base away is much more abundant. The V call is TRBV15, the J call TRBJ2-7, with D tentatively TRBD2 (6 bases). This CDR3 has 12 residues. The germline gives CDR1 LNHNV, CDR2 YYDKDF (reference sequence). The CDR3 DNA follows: TGTACCACCAGCAGAATCCGGGGGGAGCAGTACTTC. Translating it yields CTTSRIRGEQYF.

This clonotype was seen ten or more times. This CDR3 reads CASSGRDGLNSPLHF. CDR3 DNA: TGTGCCAGCAGCGGACGGGACGGACTAAATTCACCCCTCCACTTT. V gene TRBV7-8 combines with J gene TRBJ1-6, with a possible D match to TRBD1 (5 bases). CDR3 length: 15 residues. V lost 5 bases to trimming and J lost 7 bases, with 15 bases between them. CDR1 is SGHVS and CDR2 is FQNEAQ in the germline V gene.

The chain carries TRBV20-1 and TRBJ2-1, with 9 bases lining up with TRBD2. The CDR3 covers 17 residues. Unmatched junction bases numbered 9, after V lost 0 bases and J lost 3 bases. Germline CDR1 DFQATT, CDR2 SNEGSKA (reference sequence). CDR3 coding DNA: TGCAGTGCTAGAGATATTACCCTAGCGGGGTTCTACAATGAGCAGTTCTTC. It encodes CSARDITLAGFYNEQFF.

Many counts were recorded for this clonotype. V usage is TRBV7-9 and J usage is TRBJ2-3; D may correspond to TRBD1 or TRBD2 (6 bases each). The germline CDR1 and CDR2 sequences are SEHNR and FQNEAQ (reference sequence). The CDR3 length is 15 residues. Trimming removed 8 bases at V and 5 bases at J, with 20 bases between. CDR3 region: CASRLAKGGLDTQYF. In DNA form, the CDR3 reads TGTGCCAGCCGGCTAGCGAAAGGGGGTCTAGATACGCAGTATTTT. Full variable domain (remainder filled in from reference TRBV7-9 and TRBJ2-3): DTGVSQNPRHKITKRGQNVTFRCDPISEHNRLYWYRQTLGQGPEFLTYFQNEAQLEKSRLLSDRFSAERPKGSFSTLEIQRTEQGDSAMYLCASRLAKGGLDTQYFGPGTRLTVL.

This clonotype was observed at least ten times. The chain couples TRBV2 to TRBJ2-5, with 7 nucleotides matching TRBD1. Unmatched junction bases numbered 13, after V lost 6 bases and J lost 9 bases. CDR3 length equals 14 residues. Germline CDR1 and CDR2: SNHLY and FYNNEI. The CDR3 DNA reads TGTGCCAGCAGCGCCGGAGGACAGGTGTTGTCCCAGTACTTC. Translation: CASSAGGQVLSQYF.

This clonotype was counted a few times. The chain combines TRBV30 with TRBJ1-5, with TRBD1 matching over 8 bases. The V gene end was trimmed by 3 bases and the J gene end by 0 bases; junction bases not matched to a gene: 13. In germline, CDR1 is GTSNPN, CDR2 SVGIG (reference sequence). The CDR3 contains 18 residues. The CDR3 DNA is TGTGCCTGGAGCCTCGGACAGGGTGGGACTTATAGCAATCAGCCCCAGCATTTT. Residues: CAWSLGQGGTYSNQPQHF.

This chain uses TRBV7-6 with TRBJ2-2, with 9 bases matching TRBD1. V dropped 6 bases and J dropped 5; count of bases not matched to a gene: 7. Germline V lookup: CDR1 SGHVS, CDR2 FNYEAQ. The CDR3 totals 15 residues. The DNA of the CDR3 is TGTGCCAGCAGGCTCCCGGGACAGGGAACCGGGGAGCTGTTTTTT. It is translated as CASRLPGQGTGELFF. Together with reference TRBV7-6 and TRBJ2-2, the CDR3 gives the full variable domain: GAGVSQSPRYKVTKRGQDVALRCDPISGHVSLYWYRQALGQGPEFLTYFNYEAQQDKSGLPNDRFSAERPEGSISTLTIQRTEQRDSAMYRCASRLPGQGTGELFFGEGSRLTVL.

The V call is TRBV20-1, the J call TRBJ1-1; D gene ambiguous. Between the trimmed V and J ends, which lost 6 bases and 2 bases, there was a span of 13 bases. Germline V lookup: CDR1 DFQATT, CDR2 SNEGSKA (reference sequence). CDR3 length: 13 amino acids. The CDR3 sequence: CSAPGPPNTEAFF. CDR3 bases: TGCAGTGCACCAGGTCCTCCCAACACTGAAGCTTTCTTT.

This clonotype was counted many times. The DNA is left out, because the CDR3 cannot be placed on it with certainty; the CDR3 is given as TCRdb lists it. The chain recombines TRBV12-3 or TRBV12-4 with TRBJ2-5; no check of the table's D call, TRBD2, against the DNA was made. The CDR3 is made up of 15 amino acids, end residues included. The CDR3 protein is CASSLLRAKVETQYF.

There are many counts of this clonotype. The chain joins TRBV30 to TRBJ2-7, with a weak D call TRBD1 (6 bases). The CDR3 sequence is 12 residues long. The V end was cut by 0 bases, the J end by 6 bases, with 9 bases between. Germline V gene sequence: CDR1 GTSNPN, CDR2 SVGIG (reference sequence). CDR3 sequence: CAWSVRGGEQYF. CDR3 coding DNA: TGTGCCTGGAGTGTCAGGGGCGGCGAGCAGTACTTC. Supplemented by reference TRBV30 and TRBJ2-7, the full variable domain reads SQTIHQWPATLVQPVGSPLSLECTVEGTSNPNLYWYRQAAGRGLQLLFYSVGIGQISSEVPQNLSASRPQDRQFILSSKKLLLSDSGFYLCAWSVRGGEQYFGPGTRLTVT.

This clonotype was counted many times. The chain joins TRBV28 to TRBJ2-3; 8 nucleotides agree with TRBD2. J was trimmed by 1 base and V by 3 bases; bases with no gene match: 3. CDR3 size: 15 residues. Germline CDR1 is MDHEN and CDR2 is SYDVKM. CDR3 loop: CASSLVRGGTDTQYF. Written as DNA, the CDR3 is TGTGCCAGCAGTTTGGTGCGGGGGGGCACAGATACGCAGTATTTT. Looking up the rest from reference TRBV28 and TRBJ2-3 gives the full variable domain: DVKVTQSSRYLVKRTGEKVFLECVQDMDHENMFWYRQDPGLGLRLIYFSYDVKMKEKGDIPEGYSVSREKKERFSLILESASTNQTSMYLCASSLVRGGTDTQYFGPGTRLTVL.

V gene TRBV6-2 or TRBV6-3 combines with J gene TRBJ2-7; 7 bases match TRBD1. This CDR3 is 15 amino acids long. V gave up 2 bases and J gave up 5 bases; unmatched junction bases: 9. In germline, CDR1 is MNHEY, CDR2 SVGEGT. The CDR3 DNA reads TGTGCCAGCAGTTACCCACGACAGGGACACCACGAGCAGTACTTC. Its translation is CASSYPRQGHHEQYF.

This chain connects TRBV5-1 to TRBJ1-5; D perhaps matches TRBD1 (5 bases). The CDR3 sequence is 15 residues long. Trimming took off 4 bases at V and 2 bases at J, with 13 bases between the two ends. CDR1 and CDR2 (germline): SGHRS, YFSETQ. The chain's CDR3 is CASSPVGGGNQPQHF. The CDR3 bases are TGCGCCAGCAGCCCAGTGGGAGGGGGCAATCAGCCCCAGCATTTT. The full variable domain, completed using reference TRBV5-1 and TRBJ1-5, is KAGVTQTPRYLIKTRGQQVTLSCSPISGHRSVSWYQQTPGQGLQFLFEYFSETQRNKGNFPGRFSGRQFSNSRSEMNVSTLELGDSALYLCASSPVGGGNQPQHFGDGTRLSIL.

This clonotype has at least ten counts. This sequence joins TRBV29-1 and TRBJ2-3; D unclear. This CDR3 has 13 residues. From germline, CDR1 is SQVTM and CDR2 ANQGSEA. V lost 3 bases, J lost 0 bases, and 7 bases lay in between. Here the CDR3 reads CSVEALSTDTQYF. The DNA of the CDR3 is TGCAGCGTTGAGGCACTTAGCACAGATACGCAGTATTTT.

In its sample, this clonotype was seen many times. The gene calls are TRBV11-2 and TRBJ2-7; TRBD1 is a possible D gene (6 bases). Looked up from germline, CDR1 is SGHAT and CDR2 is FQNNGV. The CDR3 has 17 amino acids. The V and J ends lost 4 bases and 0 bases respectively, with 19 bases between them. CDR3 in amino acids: CASSSVARTGSSYEQYF. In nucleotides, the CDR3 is TGTGCCAGCAGCTCCGTGGCCAGAACAGGGAGCTCCTACGAGCAGTACTTC. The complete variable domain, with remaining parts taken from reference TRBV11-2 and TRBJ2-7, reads EAGVAQSPRYKIIEKRQSVAFWCNPISGHATLYWYQQILGQGPKLLIQFQNNGVVDDSQLPKDRFSAERLKGVDSTLKIQPAKLEDSAVYLCASSSVARTGSSYEQYFGPGTRLTVT.

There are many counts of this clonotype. The CDR3 loop reads CASSPRAQETQYF. DNA for the CDR3: TGTGCCAGCAGCCCGCGCGCACAAGAGACCCAGTACTTC. This chain links TRBV18 with TRBJ2-5; D gene unclear. The CDR3 is 13 amino acids. The V and J ends lost 8 bases and 2 bases respectively, with 12 bases between them. The germline gives CDR1 KGHSH, CDR2 LQKENI.

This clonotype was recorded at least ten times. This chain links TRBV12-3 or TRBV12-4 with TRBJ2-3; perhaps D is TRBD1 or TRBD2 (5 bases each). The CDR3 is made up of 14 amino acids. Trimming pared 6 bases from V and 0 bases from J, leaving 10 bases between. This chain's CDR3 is CASRLRGSTDTQYF. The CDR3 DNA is TGTGCCAGCAGGCTGAGGGGTAGCACAGATACGCAGTATTTT.